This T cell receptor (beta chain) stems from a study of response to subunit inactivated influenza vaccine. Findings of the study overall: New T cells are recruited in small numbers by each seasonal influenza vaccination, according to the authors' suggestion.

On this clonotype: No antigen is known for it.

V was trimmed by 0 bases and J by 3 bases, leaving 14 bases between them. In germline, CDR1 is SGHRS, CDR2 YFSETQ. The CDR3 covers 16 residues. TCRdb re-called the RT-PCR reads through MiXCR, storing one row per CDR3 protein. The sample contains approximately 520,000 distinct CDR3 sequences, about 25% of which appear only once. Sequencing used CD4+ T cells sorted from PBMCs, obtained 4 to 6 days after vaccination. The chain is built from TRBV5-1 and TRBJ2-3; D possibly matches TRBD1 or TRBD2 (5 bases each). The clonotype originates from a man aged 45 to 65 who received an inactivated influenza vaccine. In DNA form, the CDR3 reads TGCGCCAGCAGCTTGGGGGGGATTATGCGTACAGATACGCAGTATTTT. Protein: CASSLGGIMRTDTQYF.